This T cell receptor beta chain comes out of a study of T cell changes during pregnancy in multiple sclerosis. The CDR3 totals 16 residues. Trimming pared 0 bases from V and 8 bases from J, leaving 16 bases between. Germline-derived CDR1 and CDR2 are WNHNN and SYGVQD (reference sequence). Produced via immunoSEQ multiplex PCR; TCRdb's table is partial and in-frame only. The data hold tens of thousands of clones, with 92% observed a single time. The V call is TRBV10-1, the J call TRBJ2-2; tentative D call: TRBD1 (6 bases). The sequences come from CD4+ T cells from peripheral blood mononuclear cells, collected after pregnancy. This TCR came from a female donor in good health, enrolled as a control in a pregnancy study. In DNA form, the CDR3 reads TGCGCCAGCAGTGAGTCGCAGGGGATGTTATCGGGGGAGCTGTTTTTT. Protein product: CASSESQGMLSGELFF.